This entry features one TCR beta chain sequence. Its antigen is unknown. A read error may account for a junction end that differs from germline. The data derive from a study of response to subunit inactivated influenza vaccine (dated 2018 in TCRdb). The study in broad terms: Deep quantitative T cell receptor repertoire profiling was used in the study to track responses to a trivalent subunit inactivated influenza vaccine. The study at large found these results: The authors proposed that each seasonal influenza vaccination may bring in only a limited number of new T cells.

The CDR3 contains 16 residues, cysteine and phenylalanine counted. Kept here is only the CDR3 DNA, which spans 48 bases and is read in frame from base 1. CDR1 LGHNA and CDR2 YNFKEQ were looked up in the germline V gene. The library was obtained by RT-PCR. The reads were generated on an Illumina HiSeq 2500. TCRdb reanalyzed the raw reads on its own, using fastp at Q25 for trimming and MiXCR for clone calling, and kept in-frame beta chains. Rows merge per CDR3 protein into single entries with the most common DNA and genes. Present in this sample are about 500,000 distinct CDR3 sequences, about 15% of which were seen just once. The top ten clones comprise approximately 3% of the sample.

The material sequenced was CD4+ T cells sorted from PBMCs, taken about 24 months after vaccination. In this chain, TRBV4-2 is recombined with TRBJ2-1, with 10 middle bases fitting TRBD1. This sequence originates from a man between 50 and 75 years old who received an inactivated influenza vaccine. Donor details come from another sample of the same person, matched by shared clones. The sequenced DNA: TGTACCAGCAGCGGACAGGGGGTAGGTTTCTACAATGAGCAGTTCTTC. It translates as CTSSGQGVGFYNEQFF.